What follows is one T cell receptor beta chain and its context. The specificity of this receptor is unknown. Base-call qualities are not available, and no considerably larger clone is one nucleotide away. This sample stems from a study of T cell responses to AZD1222 COVID-19 vaccine (dated by TCRdb to 2020 to 2023). Turning to the overall study: AZD1222 recipients whose second dose came at about 4 weeks and those whose second dose came at about 12 weeks were combined into one group, since spike-specific TCR depth and breadth did not differ between the two schedules. Trial participants were enrolled by age into subgroups of 18-55, 56-69 and 70-plus years, and roughly 150, 30 and 60 TCR-sequenced participants, respectively, were included in these subgroups. TCR sequencing was performed for 233 trial participants, of whom 200 to 220 were given two doses of AZD1222 and approximately 25 were given two doses of MenACWY control vaccine.

The CDR3 regions of human TCRbeta chains were analyzed by immunosequencing. Regarding the original processing steps: Repertoire TCRs were checked for matches against a reference library of SARS-CoV-2-specific TCRs that had been generated using the MIRA antigen-specificity platform. Breadth was defined as the fraction of unique TCRs that were SARS-CoV-2-associated. Depth was defined as the fraction of total T cells that were SARS-CoV-2-associated. Each spike-specific TCR was assigned to its reactive spike region and to a CD4 or CD8 class using the MIRA data. Log10-transformed breadth and depth values were compared by one-way ANOVA with Sidak's multiple comparisons tests. This is the immuneACCESS table as TCRdb keeps it, with only in-frame sequences that have V and J called. A part of the clones is gone; compared with another copy, unresolved V genes explain less than half, and the rest is unexplained. V, J and clone size derive from that table, while D and trimming were established from the DNA sequence. The table for this sample lists some 150,000 clones; about 90% of them were counted only once. Less than 5.5% of the sample is held by the ten biggest clonotypes.

V and J are truncated by 4 bases and 8 bases respectively, leaving an intervening sequence of 13 bases. CDR1 and CDR2, looked up from the germline V gene, are SGHRS and YFSETQ. The CDR3 runs 13 amino acids, cysteine and phenylalanine included. The read is trimmed to its CDR3 DNA, 39 bases read in frame from base 1. The sample's time point, from its label and the paper: baseline before first vaccination. Vaccinee samples came from UK trials COV001 and COV002, including a single-blind randomized controlled phase 2/3 trial of AZD1222 (ChAdOx1 nCoV-19) in healthy adults. For TCRbeta chain sequencing, PBMC samples were collected from trial participants at day 0 and at day 28 after the second dose. Broader findings and caveats from the paper: Reportedly, almost half of the unique spike-specific TCRs recognized epitopes lying outside the regions that are mutated in the B.1.351 and B.1.1.7 variants. No day 14 peak-response samples were available, so repertoires were characterized only after the peak T cell response. Conclusions about previously exposed vaccinees were limited because only a handful of AZD1222 recipients were SARS-CoV-2 seropositive at baseline. Participants were mostly white British, with more females than males. The authors suggested clonal diversity may have been underestimated. The 56-69-year group was small, and its depth increase did not reach significance, likely because of low power. After two AZD1222 doses, both the breadth and the depth of spike-specific TCRs were significantly higher than at day 0 and than in MenACWY recipients. The whole spike protein was spanned by vaccine-associated CD4 TCRs, and dominant responses were seen in regions 160-218 and 743-854.

This sequence was found in an adult in good health. This material consisted of peripheral blood, taken on day 0 of AZD1222 vaccination. The chain links TRBV5-1 with TRBJ2-1, and the D gene may be TRBD2, 5 bases matching. The CDR3 here reads CASSRGGGDEQFF. The DNA reads as follows: TGCGCCAGCAGCCGCGGAGGCGGCGATGAGCAGTTCTTC.